What follows describes a single TCR beta chain. Its antigen is unidentified. This entry belongs to a study of prognosis after radiotherapy for stage I lung cancer. Study as a whole: The patients included around 13 who had newly diagnosed primary stage I lung tumors, along with 4 to 6 others who had oligometastatic NSCLC after their primary tumor had been surgically resected. Overall study findings and caveats: Median unique TCR clones dropped from roughly 10,000 to 7,000 after stereotactic body radiation therapy. Reportedly, the usage of TRBV and TRBJ genes was not the same in patients with and without metastases.

Genomic DNA was the source, and TCR beta CDR3 was amplified from it by two-round multiplex PCR. It was primers specific to each TRBV and TRBJ gene that first-round PCR used. Universal primers went into the second round of PCR. TCRdb used MiXCR to reprocess the multiplex PCR reads, holding one entry per CDR3 protein. This sample has tens of thousands of distinct CDR3 sequences, with roughly 46% found just once. Trimming pared 0 bases from V and 3 bases from J, leaving 18 bases between. The CDR3 loop spans 18 amino acids. Germline V lookup: CDR1 MNHEY, CDR2 SVGEGT. This chain links TRBV6-2 or TRBV6-3 with TRBJ1-5; D is undetermined. The sequence was collected from a donor older than 45 with non-small cell lung cancer. The material was PBMCs, obtained before or after stereotactic body radiation therapy (not recorded which). CDR3 in amino acids: CASSYSEGGLMHNQPQHF. The CDR3 nucleotides read TGTGCCAGCAGTTACTCCGAGGGTGGCCTGATGCACAATCAGCCCCAGCATTTT.